The clone carrying this T cell receptor (beta chain) was detected many times. This record comes from a study of T cells in Graves' hyperthyroidism and ophthalmopathy. TCR beta CDR3 regions were amplified from RNA. The HTBI primer set was used in a first-round RT-PCR of the TCR CDR3. TCRdb independently ran MiXCR on the multiplex PCR reads; one entry per CDR3 protein. Among around 500,000 distinct CDR3 sequences, about 16% were seen once, and the ten largest hold 25% to 30%. The CDR3 runs to 14 residues. After removal of 2 bases from V and 7 bases from J, the junction contained 6 bases not matched to a gene. Germline V CDR1 and CDR2: MNHEY, SVGEGT.

This receptor was taken from a woman younger than 45 with Graves' ophthalmopathy. V and J are TRBV6-2 or TRBV6-3 and TRBJ2-7, with 9 bases fitting TRBD2. The sequencing input was blood. In nucleotides, the CDR3 is TGTGCCAGCAGTTACGCGGGAGGGCGAAAGGAGCAGTACTTC. It is translated as CASSYAGGRKEQYF.